The following is a TCR beta chain sequence with its context. There is no known antigen for this receptor. The sample holds no much larger clone one base away, and base qualities are not on file. This record belongs to a study of control samples from healthy donors and cancer patients (dated by TCRdb to about 2020). V and J lose 1 base and 4 bases, and a span of 20 bases separates them. As encoded in the germline V gene, CDR1 is SGHDN while CDR2 is FVKESK. The cysteine opens and the phenylalanine closes a CDR3 of 17 amino acids. The DNA shown is the 51-base CDR3, in frame from base 1. Libraries were built with the immunoSEQ multiplex PCR assay. TCRdb carries this immuneACCESS record with in-frame sequences only. Its versions omit some clonotypes, under half of them owing to an unresolved V gene in the studies checked, with the rest unexplained. In all, the sample holds some 200,000 clones, and roughly 91% of those were seen once. The ten largest clonotypes hold more than 1.1% of the sample.

In this chain, TRBV14 is recombined with TRBJ2-7; TRBD2 is perhaps the D gene, given 6 matching bases. Sequenced: blood. This receptor was identified in a man between 18 and 29 years old in good health. The nucleotides are TGTGCCAGCAGCCAAGTTCGTGGAGGGTCCGTGGGGTACGAGCAGTACTTC. This sequence encodes CASSQVRGGSVGYEQYF.